These 23 T cell receptor beta chains were sequenced from one sample in a study of T cells expressing NK-cell markers. Following a re-call of the 5' RACE reads, TCRdb has one entry per CDR3 protein and lacks DNA. The sample has over 250,000 distinct CDR3 sequences, and its top ten clones hold roughly 4.2%. Sequenced sample: blood T cells: a sorted CD56 or NKG2C T cell subset, CD4+ or CD8+ T cells, or bulk PBMC T cells (not recorded which). The source of these receptors is a woman between 18 and 70 years old in good health.

The chain combines TRBV6-1 with TRBJ2-5; TCRdb lists TRBD2, though no DNA is available to test this call. The CDR3 loop spans 14 amino acids. Germline V lookup: CDR1 MNHNS, CDR2 SASEGT. The CDR3 region is CASRSSGGAATQYF.

The rearrangement uses TRBV6-6 and TRBJ2-2; TCRdb reports TRBD2, a call that lacks DNA to check it against. The CDR3 extends over 17 amino acids. CDR1 is MNHNY, CDR2 SVGAGI, per germline (reference sequence). This CDR3 reads CARTPGAHPSNTGELFF.

The chain uses TRBV3-1 and TRBJ1-1; TCRdb's assignment of TRBD1 cannot be checked, as there is no DNA. The CDR3 has 16 amino acids. CDR1 LGHDT and CDR2 YNNKEL come from the germline V gene (reference sequence). The CDR3 reads CASSQEGGGGNTEAFF.

The genes are TRBV30 and TRBJ2-3; there is no DNA to check the TCRdb D call of TRBD2. Germline V gene data show CDR1 as GTSNPN and CDR2 as SVGIG (reference sequence). The CDR3 contains 13 residues. The CDR3 sequence is CAWTSGFADTQYF.

The V and J genes are TRBV11-2 and TRBJ1-5. Germline values: CDR1 SGHAT, CDR2 FQNNGV. This CDR3 has 15 amino acids. The CDR3 loop reads CASSRTGRVNQPQHF.

The chain carries TRBV20-1 and TRBJ2-3; the TRBD2 assignment by TCRdb is unverifiable without DNA. From germline, CDR1 is DFQATT and CDR2 SNEGSKA (reference sequence). This CDR3 spans 14 amino acids. The chain's CDR3 is CLGRGRAGTDTQYF.

V is TRBV30 and J is TRBJ2-1. The CDR3 spans 13 residues. The germline V gene has CDR1 GTSNPN and CDR2 SVGIG (reference sequence). The chain's CDR3 is CAWKGGTYNEQFF.

The chain couples TRBV12-3 or TRBV12-4 to TRBJ1-3; the D gene TCRdb calls, TRBD1, cannot be checked with no DNA. The CDR3 runs 13 residues. The CDR3 region is CASSFGAGNTIYF.

This sequence joins TRBV4-2 and TRBJ1-1; checking the TCRdb D call of TRBD1 is not possible without DNA. Germline CDR1 and CDR2: LGHNA and YNFKEQ. CDR3 length: 16 amino acids. CDR3 sequence reads: CASSPDSAPLNTEAFF.

V and J are TRBV20-1 and TRBJ2-1; TCRdb returns TRBD2, unconfirmable since there is no DNA. Per germline, CDR1 DFQATT and CDR2 SNEGSKA (reference sequence). This CDR3 spans 12 amino acids. The CDR3 region is CSAIPRINEQFF.

V and J are TRBV7-2 and TRBJ2-1. This CDR3 contains 12 residues. In germline, CDR1 is SGHTA, CDR2 FQGNSA. CDR3 sequence reads: CASSLVRNEQFF.

This chain links TRBV11-2 with TRBJ2-1. The CDR3 consists of 12 residues. The V gene's germline CDR1 is SGHAT and CDR2 FQNNGV. This CDR3 is CASSLDGNEQFF. Supplemented by reference TRBV11-2 and TRBJ2-1, the full variable domain reads EAGVAQSPRYKIIEKRQSVAFWCNPISGHATLYWYQQILGQGPKLLIQFQNNGVVDDSQLPKDRFSAERLKGVDSTLKIQPAKLEDSAVYLCASSLDGNEQFFGPGTRLTVL.

This rearrangement joins TRBV7-2 to TRBJ2-3. The length of the CDR3 is 11 residues. In germline, CDR1 is SGHTA, CDR2 FQGNSA. CDR3 protein: CASSLGYTQYF.

This chain joins TRBV28 and TRBJ2-7; TCRdb reports TRBD2, a call that lacks DNA to check it against. Germline V gene lookup returns CDR1 MDHEN and CDR2 SYDVKM. The CDR3 contains 13 residues. The CDR3: CASSFGLYYEQYF.

This chain links TRBV7-9 with TRBJ2-3; TCRdb proposes TRBD2, but this gene call is untestable without DNA. This CDR3 has 14 residues. Germline V lookup: CDR1 SEHNR, CDR2 FQNEAQ (reference sequence). The CDR3 reads CASSLTSGADTQYF.

This rearrangement joins TRBV4-3 to TRBJ1-4; TCRdb designates TRBD1, a call that cannot be tested without DNA. Per germline, CDR1 LGHNA and CDR2 YSLEER. The CDR3 has 14 residues. CDR3: CASSPDRTNEKLFF.

The gene calls are TRBV20-1 and TRBJ2-1; TCRdb selects TRBD2, and the lack of DNA leaves this call unchecked. Germline values: CDR1 DFQATT, CDR2 SNEGSKA (reference sequence). There are 16 residues in the CDR3. This CDR3 reads CSARLLAASSYNEQFF.

The gene calls are TRBV7-3 and TRBJ2-3; the D call of TRBD1 rests on TCRdb alone, since no DNA is present to check it. The germline V gene encodes CDR1 SGHTA and CDR2 FQGTGA. The CDR3 runs 15 residues. This chain's CDR3 is CASSSRVTSTDTQYF.

The chain joins TRBV7-3 to TRBJ2-1; no DNA is available, so the TRBD2 call from TCRdb remains unchecked. This CDR3 is 14 amino acids long. Per germline, CDR1 SGHTA and CDR2 FQGTGA. CDR3 in amino acids: CASSHAGTKNEQFF.

The chain employs TRBV5-1 and TRBJ1-5; the D call of TRBD1 rests on TCRdb alone, since no DNA is present to check it. The CDR3 length is 16 residues. The V gene's germline CDR1 is SGHRS and CDR2 YFSETQ. CDR3 sequence reads: CASNGTGDLTNQPQHF.

The CDR3 reads CASGNGQGYTEAFF. This sequence joins TRBV12-5 and TRBJ1-1; the D call from TCRdb, TRBD1, cannot be confirmed without DNA. The CDR3 runs 14 residues. The germline CDR1 and CDR2 sequences are LGHNT and FRNRAP.

CDR3 residues: CASGQGNIQYF. The chain recombines TRBV5-5 with TRBJ2-4; there is no DNA to check the TCRdb D call of TRBD1. The CDR3 sequence is 11 residues long. The germline V gene has CDR1 SGHKS and CDR2 YYEKEE (reference sequence). The whole variable domain, filled in from reference TRBV5-5 and TRBJ2-4, reads DAGVTQSPTHLIKTRGQQVTLRCSPISGHKSVSWYQQVLGQGPQFIFQYYEKEERGRGNFPDRFSARQFPNYSSELNVNALLLGDSALYLCASGQGNIQYFGAGTRLSVL.

This chain connects TRBV29-1 to TRBJ2-1; without DNA, the TCRdb call of TRBD2 cannot be checked. Germline CDR1 reads SQVTM; CDR2 reads ANQGSEA. The CDR3 extends over 12 amino acids. The CDR3 sequence is CSVQRAYNEQFF.